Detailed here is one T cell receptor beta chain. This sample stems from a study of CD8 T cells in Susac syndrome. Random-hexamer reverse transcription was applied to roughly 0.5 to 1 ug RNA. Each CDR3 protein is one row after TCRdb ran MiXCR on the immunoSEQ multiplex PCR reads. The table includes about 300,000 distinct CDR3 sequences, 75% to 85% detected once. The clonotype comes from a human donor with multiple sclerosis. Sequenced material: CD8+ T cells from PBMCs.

CDR3 sequence (DNA): TGTGCCAGCAGTTTAACGGGACAGTATGAAGCTTTCTTT. Translating it yields CASSLTGQYEAFF. The chain couples TRBV27 to TRBJ1-1; TRBD1 agrees at 7 bases. Germline V gene sequence: CDR1 MNHEY, CDR2 SMNVEV (reference sequence). The CDR3 is made up of 13 amino acids. Trimming took 2 bases from V and 7 from J; bases not matched to a gene: 4.